Below are 20 T cell receptor beta chains sequenced from a single sample in a study of Tregs in tolerant kidney transplant recipients. The table came from immunoSEQ multiplex PCR; TCRdb's copy has only in-frame clones and leaves some out. The sample holds 25,000 or so clones. The nonmyeloablative bone marrow transplants came from related graft donors, with transient mixed chimerism. The specimen was CD4+ T cells from blood (PBMCs), collected 6 months after the transplant. All receptors derive from a human patient who received a combined kidney and bone marrow transplant. Some T cells may be supplied by the graft donor.

In the case of this clone: The observed sequence ends 3 residues before the CDR3 terminus, with the missing tail filled in from the germline J gene. The V gene is TRBV28, the J gene TRBJ2-3, with D perhaps TRBD1 (6 bases). The CDR3 covers 15 residues. V shed 2 bases and J shed 0 bases, with 9 bases lying between them. Germline V gives CDR1 MDHEN, CDR2 SYDVKM. The covered CDR3 bases are TGTGCCAGCAGTTTAAAGGGGGTTAGCACAGATACG. Translating it yields CASSLKGVSTDT. The complete CDR3 sequence is CASSLKGVSTDTQYF.

As concerns this clone: The CDR3 extends 3 residues past the end of the read, so its final part is completed from the germline J gene. This rearrangement joins TRBV30 to TRBJ2-7, with D hard to call. Looked up from germline, CDR1 is GTSNPN and CDR2 is SVGIG (reference sequence). The CDR3 length is 10 residues. CDR3 bases read: TGTGCTTCGAGTCAGGACGAG. Encoded protein: CASSQDE. In full, the CDR3 is CASSQDEQYF. The full variable domain, completed using reference TRBV30 and TRBJ2-7, is SQTIHQWPATLVQPVGSPLSLECTVEGTSNPNLYWYRQAAGRGLQLLFYSVGIGQISSEVPQNLSASRPQDRQFILSSKKLLLSDSGFYLCASSQDEQYFGPGTRLTVT.

About this clone itself: The read finishes 3 residues shy of the CDR3 end, and the germline J gene is used to complete it. J is TRBJ1-5 and V is TRBV19; 7 nucleotides align to TRBD1. The CDR3 loop spans 20 amino acids. The junction had 24 bases not matched to a gene; V was cut back by 5 bases and J by 5 bases. Per the germline V gene, CDR1 is LNHDA and CDR2 is SQIVND (reference sequence). The covered CDR3 bases are TGTGCCAGTAGTGCCCTTCGGACAGGTAGAGGGATAAGAGGGGATCAGCCC. It is translated as CASSALRTGRGIRGDQP. The CDR3 reads in full as CASSALRTGRGIRGDQPQHF.

With respect to this clone: Sequencing ends 3 residues short of the CDR3 end; the germline J gene provides the rest. The chain recombines TRBV18 with TRBJ1-2, with D perhaps TRBD1 (5 bases). The V gene's germline CDR1 is KGHSH and CDR2 LQKENI. CDR3 length equals 14 residues. V lost 8 bases to trimming and J lost 3 bases, with 16 bases between them. The CDR3 DNA, read in part, is TGTGCCAGCACTAAACGGGGGGAGGACTATGGC. This encodes CASTKRGEDYG. The whole CDR3 sequence reads CASTKRGEDYGYTF.

This CDR3 is CASRDTLSYEQYF. Partial CDR3 DNA: TGTGCCAGCAGGGACACCCTCTCCTACGAG. The genes are TRBV2 and TRBJ2-7; tentatively, D is TRBD1 (5 bases). The read ends 3 residues before the CDR3 terminus; that terminus is restored from the germline J gene. Germline V gene lookup returns CDR1 SNHLY and CDR2 FYNNEI. Trimming cost V 6 bases and J 0 bases, with 9 bases left between them. The CDR3 sequence is 13 residues long. Based on the CDR3 plus reference TRBV2 and TRBJ2-7, the full variable domain is EPEVTQTPSHQVTQMGQEVILRCVPISNHLYFYWYRQILGQKVEFLVSFYNNEISEKSEIFDDQFSVERPDGSNFTLKIRSTKLEDSAMYFCASRDTLSYEQYFGPGTRLTVT.

Details on this clone: The CDR3 end lies 3 residues beyond the end of the read and is filled in from the germline J gene. The chain joins TRBV9 to TRBJ1-3; 8 bases align to TRBD1. CDR1 SGDLS and CDR2 YYNGEE come from the germline V gene. J lost 0 bases, V lost 2 bases, and 4 bases had no gene match. The CDR3 sequence is 16 residues long. The part of the CDR3 DNA that was read is TGTGCCAGCAGCGTGGACAGGGCCAGCTCTGGAAACACC. This sequence encodes CASSVDRASSGNT. The whole CDR3 sequence is CASSVDRASSGNTIYF. Looking up the rest from reference TRBV9 and TRBJ1-3 gives the full variable domain: DSGVTQTPKHLITATGQRVTLRCSPRSGDLSVYWYQQSLDQGLQFLIQYYNGEERAKGNILERFSAQQFPDLHSELNLSSLELGDSALYFCASSVDRASSGNTIYFGEGSWLTVV.

As concerns this clone: The missing CDR3 end, 3 residues past where the read stops, is filled in from the germline J gene. V is TRBV20-1 and J is TRBJ2-5; the D is unclear. The CDR3 sequence is 13 residues long. The germline gives CDR1 DFQATT, CDR2 SNEGSKA (reference sequence). V lost 1 base and J lost 4, with 10 bases in between. The sequenced part of the CDR3 DNA is TGCAGTGCTAGAGTTGCGTTCGGAGAGACC. It codes for CSARVAFGET. The entire CDR3 is CSARVAFGETQYF.

As to this clone: The read comes to an end 3 residues before the CDR3 does, leaving the germline J gene to fill in the end. The rearrangement uses TRBV11-3 and TRBJ2-2; D is possibly TRBD2 (6 bases). V lost 5 bases and J lost 6, with 13 bases in between. Germline CDR1 reads SGHNT; CDR2 reads YENEEA. This CDR3 has 14 residues. The sequenced part of the CDR3 DNA is TGTGCCAGCAGCCCTAGCGCGTTGGCCGGGGAG. The encoded protein is CASSPSALAGE. The full CDR3 sequence reads CASSPSALAGELFF.

The part of the CDR3 DNA that was read is TGTGCCAGTTCGGACTCGGGCGGGGGGGCGGAGACC. Translated: CASSDSGGGAET. The full-length CDR3 reads as CASSDSGGGAETQYF. V gene TRBV7-8 combines with J gene TRBJ2-5; 9 bases align to TRBD2. The sequence runs out 3 residues before the end of the CDR3; the remainder is reconstructed from the germline J gene. Germline values: CDR1 SGHVS, CDR2 FQNEAQ. This CDR3 region has 15 residues. Unmatched junction bases numbered 13, after V lost 9 bases and J lost 5 bases.

This clone ranks as medium-sized in terms of frequency. Coverage ceases 3 residues before the CDR3 finishes, and the germline J gene fills in the end. This chain links TRBV5-1 with TRBJ2-1; maybe TRBD2 (5 bases). The CDR3 length is 14 residues. Per the germline V gene, CDR1 is SGHRS and CDR2 is YFSETQ. With 2 bases removed from V and 6 bases from J, the gap between germline ends came to 12 bases. The CDR3 loop reads CASSFRTSGNEQFF. The CDR3 DNA, read in part, is TGCGCCAGCAGCTTCCGCACAAGCGGCAATGAG.

With respect to this clone: The read ends 3 residues shy of where the CDR3 ends; the end is completed using the germline J gene. The chain employs TRBV5-1 and TRBJ2-1; 10 positions agree with TRBD1. Germline values: CDR1 SGHRS, CDR2 YFSETQ. V was pared by 4 bases and J by 7 bases, with 8 bases of the junction left unmatched. CDR3 length equals 15 residues. The covered CDR3 bases are TGCGCCAGCAGCCTTTCGGGACAGGGGAGGAATGAG. It encodes CASSLSGQGRNE. The whole CDR3 reads CASSLSGQGRNEQFF.

For this clone: The read terminates 3 residues before the CDR3 end, so the remaining end is supplied by the germline J gene. V gene TRBV13 combines with J gene TRBJ2-1; 13 bases map to TRBD2. Germline lookup yields CDR1 PRHDT and CDR2 FYEKMQ (reference sequence). This CDR3 contains 17 residues. The ends lost 5 bases at V and 2 bases at J; junction bases unmatched: 6. The DNA read from the CDR3 is TGTGCCAGCAGCCTCGGACTAGCGGGAGTACCCTACAATGAG. Encoded protein: CASSLGLAGVPYNE. The full CDR3 is CASSLGLAGVPYNEQFF.

Comments on this clone: The read ends 3 residues before the CDR3 terminus; that terminus is restored from the germline J gene. V gene TRBV5-4 combines with J gene TRBJ1-1; maybe TRBD1 (5 bases). This CDR3 comprises 13 residues. Germline values: CDR1 SGHNT, CDR2 YYREEE (reference sequence). V was clipped by 5 bases and J by 3 bases, with 11 bases between them. The sequenced part of the CDR3 DNA is TGTGCCAGCAGGATTTCGGGGGACACTGAA. Translating gives CASRISGDTE. The CDR3 in its entirety is CASRISGDTEAFF. Variable domain in full (rest from reference TRBV5-4 and TRBJ1-1): ETGVTQSPTHLIKTRGQQVTLRCSSQSGHNTVSWYQQALGQGPQFIFQYYREEENGRGNFPPRFSGLQFPNYSSELNVNALELDDSALYLCASRISGDTEAFFGQGTRLTVV.

On this clone itself: Read sequence stops 3 residues before the CDR3 end, and the germline J gene provides the missing end. The chain couples TRBV20-1 to TRBJ1-1; 8 bases align to TRBD1. V gave up 5 bases and J gave up 2 bases; unmatched junction bases: 4. The V gene's germline CDR1 is DFQATT and CDR2 SNEGSKA (reference sequence). This CDR3 spans 13 amino acids. The DNA read from the CDR3 is TGCAGTGCTTACAGGGGGGCAAACACTGAA. It specifies CSAYRGANTE. The entire CDR3 sequence reads CSAYRGANTEAFF.

This clone shows up as medium-sized (0.01 to 0.1%) by frequency. The sequenced CDR3 bases are TGCGCCAGCAGCTTGGAGGGACAGGGAAGGGGCTACGAG. As protein: CASSLEGQGRGYE. The full CDR3 sequence reads CASSLEGQGRGYEQYF. The chain links TRBV5-1 to TRBJ2-7, with 9 bases that match TRBD1. Sequencing ends 3 residues short of the CDR3 end; the germline J gene provides the rest. CDR3 length equals 16 residues. Germline lookup yields CDR1 SGHRS and CDR2 YFSETQ. The J segment lost 3 bases and the V segment lost 0 bases, leaving 7 bases of the junction unmatched. The full variable domain, its missing parts supplied by reference TRBV5-1 and TRBJ2-7, is KAGVTQTPRYLIKTRGQQVTLSCSPISGHRSVSWYQQTPGQGLQFLFEYFSETQRNKGNFPGRFSGRQFSNSRSEMNVSTLELGDSALYLCASSLEGQGRGYEQYFGPGTRLTVT.

Concerning this clone: The observed sequence ends 3 residues before the CDR3 terminus, with the missing tail filled in from the germline J gene. The V call is TRBV13, the J call TRBJ1-4, with 9 bases aligning to TRBD1. The CDR3 consists of 16 residues. V was pared by 5 bases and J by 8 bases, with 12 bases of the junction left unmatched. Germline V lookup: CDR1 PRHDT, CDR2 FYEKMQ (reference sequence). The sequenced part of the CDR3 DNA is TGTGCCAGCAGCGGACTCCGGGACAGGGTGGAGGAAAAA. It codes for CASSGLRDRVEEK. The whole CDR3 is CASSGLRDRVEEKLFF.

Remarks on this clone: The read terminates 3 residues ahead of where the CDR3 ends, so the germline J gene completes it. The chain links TRBV20-1 to TRBJ1-1; 11 bases map to TRBD1. Germline CDR1 is DFQATT and CDR2 is SNEGSKA (reference sequence). This CDR3 has 15 residues. V was clipped by 6 bases and J by 3 bases; unmatched bases: 9. The sequenced part of the CDR3 DNA is TGCAGTGCCCAGGGGGGACAGGGGGGGCACACTGAA. It translates to CSAQGGQGGHTE. Given in full, the CDR3 is CSAQGGQGGHTEAFF.

Of note for this clone: The observed sequence ends 3 residues before the CDR3 terminus, with the missing tail filled in from the germline J gene. The chain carries TRBV20-1 and TRBJ2-7, with D hard to call. The ends were cut back, 5 bases at V and 2 bases at J, with 4 bases in the middle. Germline values: CDR1 DFQATT, CDR2 SNEGSKA (reference sequence). The CDR3 spans 10 residues. CDR3 protein: CSAHTYEQYF. The CDR3 DNA, read in part, is TGCAGTGCTCACACCTACGAG.

With regard to this clone: The sequence runs out 3 residues before the end of the CDR3; the remainder is reconstructed from the germline J gene. J is TRBJ2-2 and V is TRBV2; D uncertain. The germline V gene encodes CDR1 SNHLY and CDR2 FYNNEI. Trimming cost V 2 bases and J 7 bases, with 5 bases left between them. The CDR3 is made up of 12 amino acids. Partial CDR3 DNA: TGTGCCAGCAGTGAACAGGTCGGGGAG. This encodes CASSEQVGE. The CDR3 in full is CASSEQVGELFF.

Concerning this clone: The read halts 3 residues ahead of the CDR3 end, with the missing end drawn from the germline J gene. The chain couples TRBV20-1 to TRBJ1-2; 10 positions agree with TRBD1. The CDR3 has 14 residues. In germline, CDR1 is DFQATT, CDR2 SNEGSKA (reference sequence). The J segment lost 5 bases and the V segment lost 4 bases, leaving 7 bases of the junction unmatched. This CDR3 reads CSANAGQGKYGYTF. CDR3 DNA (partial): TGCAGTGCTAATGCGGGACAGGGGAAGTATGGC.